Sequencing of this TCR beta chain was carried out in a study of cytomegalovirus exposure and HLA in healthy donors. The PCR used 60 Vbeta and 13 Jbeta primers. The repertoire was sequenced with immunoSEQ multiplex PCR; TCRdb's copy has only in-frame clones and lacks some. The table records about 82,000 clones, over 75% of them present only once. Trimming took 4 bases from V and 0 from J, leaving 10 bases between them. CDR3 length equals 14 residues. The germline V gene has CDR1 MNHNS and CDR2 SASEGT. This donor had no CMV serostatus on record. Notes on this clone: Its target is unknown.

General study results and limits: The records held CMV serostatus as the only immune exposure information.

V is TRBV6-1 and J is TRBJ2-7; no clear D gene. The receptor was derived from a human donor in good health. The material sequenced was PBMCs. This CDR3 reads CASSGARSSYEQYF. The CDR3 DNA sequence: TGTGCCAGCAGTGGGGCCAGAAGCTCCTACGAGCAGTACTTC.